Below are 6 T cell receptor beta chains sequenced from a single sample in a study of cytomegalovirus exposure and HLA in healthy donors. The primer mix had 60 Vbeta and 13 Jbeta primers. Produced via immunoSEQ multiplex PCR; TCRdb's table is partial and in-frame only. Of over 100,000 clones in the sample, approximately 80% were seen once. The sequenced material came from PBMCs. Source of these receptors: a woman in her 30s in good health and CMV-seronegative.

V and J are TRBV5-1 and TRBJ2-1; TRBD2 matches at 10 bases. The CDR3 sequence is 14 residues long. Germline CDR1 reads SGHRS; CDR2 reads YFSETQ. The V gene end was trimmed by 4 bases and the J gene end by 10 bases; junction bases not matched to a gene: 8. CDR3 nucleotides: TGCGCCAGCAGCCAGCGGGAGGGCCTAAGGGAGCAGTTCTTC. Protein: CASSQREGLREQFF.

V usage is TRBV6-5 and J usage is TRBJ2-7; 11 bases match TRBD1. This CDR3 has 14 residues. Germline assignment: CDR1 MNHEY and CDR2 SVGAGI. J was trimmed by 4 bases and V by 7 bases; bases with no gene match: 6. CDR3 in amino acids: CASTLGQGAYEQYF. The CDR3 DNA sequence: TGTGCCAGCACCCTCGGACAGGGGGCGTACGAGCAGTACTTC.

The CDR3 sequence: CASSDFYTQYF. In nucleotides, the CDR3 is TGTGCCAGTAGCGACTTCTATACGCAGTATTTT. The rearrangement links TRBV19 to TRBJ2-3, with unresolved D. V lost 6 bases, J lost 7 bases, and 8 bases lay in between. This CDR3 comprises 11 residues. Germline V CDR1 and CDR2: LNHDA, SQIVND (reference sequence).

CDR3 residues: CASSLSQGNTEAFF. Written as DNA, the CDR3 is TGTGCCAGCAGCCTCTCTCAGGGGAATACTGAAGCTTTCTTT. This chain uses TRBV7-9 with TRBJ1-1, with a tentative D call TRBD1 (6 bases). This CDR3 region has 14 residues. With 5 bases removed from V and 5 bases from J, the gap between germline ends came to 15 bases. The V gene's germline CDR1 is SEHNR and CDR2 FQNEAQ (reference sequence). Supplemented by reference TRBV7-9 and TRBJ1-1, the full variable domain reads DTGVSQNPRHKITKRGQNVTFRCDPISEHNRLYWYRQTLGQGPEFLTYFQNEAQLEKSRLLSDRFSAERPKGSFSTLEIQRTEQGDSAMYLCASSLSQGNTEAFFGQGTRLTVV.

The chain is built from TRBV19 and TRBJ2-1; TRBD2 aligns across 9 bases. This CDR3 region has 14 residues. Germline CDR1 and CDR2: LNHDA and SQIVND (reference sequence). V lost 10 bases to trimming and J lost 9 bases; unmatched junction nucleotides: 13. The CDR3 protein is CATRVSGSAAEQFF. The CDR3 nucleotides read TGTGCCACGCGCGTTAGCGGGAGTGCTGCTGAGCAGTTCTTC.

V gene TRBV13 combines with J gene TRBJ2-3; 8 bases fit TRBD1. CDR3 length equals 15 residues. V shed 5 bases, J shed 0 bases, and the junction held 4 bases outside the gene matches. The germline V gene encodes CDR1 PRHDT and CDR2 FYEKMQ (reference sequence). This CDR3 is CASSLDRASTDTQYF. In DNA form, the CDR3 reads TGTGCCAGCAGCCTGGACAGGGCCAGCACAGATACGCAGTATTTT. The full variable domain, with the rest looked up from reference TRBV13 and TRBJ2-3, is AAGVIQSPRHLIKEKRETATLKCYPIPRHDTVYWYQQGPGQDPQFLISFYEKMQSDKGSIPDRFSAQQFSDYHSELNMSSLELGDSALYFCASSLDRASTDTQYFGPGTRLTVL.